The entry below gives a single T cell receptor beta chain sequence along with its context. Enrollees, roughly 18 to 90 years old, lived in 24 US areas. Exposed study participants had met a COVID-19 case within 2 weeks before entry. The sample is drawn from a study of blood T cell repertoires in COVID-19. Study details: The origin of the acute and convalescent COVID-19 samples was the United States, Italy and Spain. T cells, B-cell-depleted T cells, or PBMCs provided the cDNA or gDNA that served as material.

Germline V gives CDR1 SGHTA, CDR2 FQGNSA. This CDR3 has 15 residues. The V end lost 2 bases, the J end lost 9 bases, and 17 bases lay between the germline ends. The data were produced by immunoSEQ multiplex PCR, yet TCRdb's version contains in-frame clones alone and is incomplete. This sample has about 140,000 clones, with around 80% found just once. The chain recombines TRBV7-2 with TRBJ2-1; D possibly corresponds to TRBD2 (7 bases). Sequencing input: PBMCs or T cells enriched from blood (not recorded which). This clonotype was obtained from a man between 70 and 80 years old who had been exposed to COVID-19. The chain's CDR3 is CASSLSVGGPSEQFF. The CDR3 DNA follows: TGTGCCAGCAGCTTATCTGTGGGGGGGCCATCTGAGCAGTTCTTC.